The rows below give T cell receptor beta chains drawn from one sample of a study of a mutant IDH1 vaccine in newly diagnosed glioma. No antigen has been assigned to these receptors. This table comes from immunoSEQ multiplex PCR, and its TCRdb copy is limited to in-frame clones, with some not included. The sample consists of 50,000 to 70,000 clones, about 81% of them appearing once. The sequencing here drew on PBMCs, taken from a glioma patient whose treatment included an IDH1 peptide vaccine. The receptors stem from a woman between 35 and 50 years old with glioma. Some clones in this sample may be carry-over from other donors' samples. The CDR3 runs from the conserved cysteine through the conserved F or W. The order of the fields is D gene, J gene, clone size, V gene, CDR3 DNA, CDR3 protein. The D gene is left open where the match is weak. Part of the rows lack a size; the others show once, few, many or a class for expanded clones.

d_call: TRBD1
j_call: TRBJ1-5
clone_size: .
v_call: TRBV19
cdr3_nt: TGTGCCAGTAACTTTCAGGGGGTGGGGACCCAGCATTTT
cdr3_aa: CASNFQGVGTQHF

d_call: .
j_call: TRBJ1-4
clone_size: .
v_call: TRBV20-1
cdr3_nt: TGCAGTGCTCTTGTATGGGAAAAACTGTTTTTT
cdr3_aa: CSALVWEKLFF

d_call: .
j_call: TRBJ2-1
clone_size: .
v_call: TRBV7-2
cdr3_nt: TGTGCCAGCAGCCGATCCGTCGATGAGCAGTTCTTC
cdr3_aa: CASSRSVDEQFF

d_call: .
j_call: TRBJ1-2
clone_size: few
v_call: TRBV30
cdr3_nt: TGTGCCTGGAGTGCCGCCGCGCGAGGCTACACCTTC
cdr3_aa: CAWSAAARGYTF

d_call: .
j_call: TRBJ1-3
clone_size: .
v_call: TRBV5-6
cdr3_nt: TGTGCCAGCAGCTGGGCTACCCCTGGAAACACCATATATTTT
cdr3_aa: CASSWATPGNTIYF

d_call: TRBD1
j_call: TRBJ1-5
clone_size: .
v_call: TRBV19
cdr3_nt: TGTGCCAGTAGTATAAACAGGGGGTCGAGACAGCCCCAGCATTTT
cdr3_aa: CASSINRGSRQPQHF

d_call: TRBD2
j_call: TRBJ2-5
clone_size: .
v_call: TRBV5-4
cdr3_nt: TGTGCCAGCAGCTTCGGGGGGGCCCGGGAGACCCAGTACTTC
cdr3_aa: CASSFGGARETQYF

d_call: .
j_call: TRBJ1-2
clone_size: .
v_call: TRBV6-5
cdr3_nt: TGTGCCAGCAGTCCCCGACAGACTTATGGCTACACCTTC
cdr3_aa: CASSPRQTYGYTF

d_call: .
j_call: TRBJ2-7
clone_size: .
v_call: TRBV23-1
cdr3_nt: TGCGCCAGCAGTCGGAGGGTAAAACAGTACTTC
cdr3_aa: CASSRRVKQYF

d_call: .
j_call: TRBJ1-2
clone_size: .
v_call: TRBV14
cdr3_nt: TGTGCCAGCAGCCAAGAGACCACTAACTATGGCTACACCTTC
cdr3_aa: CASSQETTNYGYTF

d_call: .
j_call: TRBJ1-1
clone_size: few
v_call: TRBV5-6
cdr3_nt: TGTGCCAGCAGCTTGCCTGCGGGGGTCACTGAAGCTTTCTTT
cdr3_aa: CASSLPAGVTEAFF

d_call: .
j_call: TRBJ1-1
clone_size: .
v_call: TRBV5-1
cdr3_nt: TGCGCCAGCAGCCCGACAGGCAAGGCTAACACTGAAGCTTTCTTT
cdr3_aa: CASSPTGKANTEAFF

d_call: TRBD1
j_call: TRBJ2-5
clone_size: .
v_call: TRBV30
cdr3_nt: TGTGCCTGGAGGGGACAGGGTGGATGGACCCAGTACTTC
cdr3_aa: CAWRGQGGWTQYF

d_call: .
j_call: TRBJ2-7
clone_size: .
v_call: TRBV7-2
cdr3_nt: TGTGCCAGCAGCTTTATCTCTCAAATCTCCGAGCAGTACTTC
cdr3_aa: CASSFISQISEQYF

d_call: .
j_call: TRBJ2-7
clone_size: .
v_call: TRBV12-5
cdr3_nt: TGTGCTAGTGGTCCCCGGGACACCGAGGTCTCCTACGAGCAGTACTTC
cdr3_aa: CASGPRDTEVSYEQYF

d_call: .
j_call: TRBJ1-1
clone_size: few
v_call: TRBV5-4
cdr3_nt: TGTGCCAGCACCCAGTGGGTGGGAGGCACTGAAGCTTTCTTT
cdr3_aa: CASTQWVGGTEAFF

d_call: .
j_call: TRBJ2-5
clone_size: .
v_call: TRBV6-5
cdr3_nt: TGTGCCAGCAGTTACTCGGTCGGGGGATCAGAGACCCAGTACTTC
cdr3_aa: CASSYSVGGSETQYF

d_call: .
j_call: TRBJ2-5
clone_size: .
v_call: TRBV13
cdr3_nt: TGTGCCAGCAGCTTAACTCTTATCGCTAGCAACCCCCAGTACTTC
cdr3_aa: CASSLTLIASNPQYF

d_call: .
j_call: TRBJ2-7
clone_size: .
v_call: TRBV9
cdr3_nt: TGTGCCAGCAGCGTAGGGGACGATTACGAGCAGTACTTC
cdr3_aa: CASSVGDDYEQYF

d_call: TRBD2
j_call: TRBJ2-1
clone_size: .
v_call: TRBV6-5
cdr3_nt: TGTGCCAGCCAACGGGGGGGGGAGTACAATGAGCAGTTCTTC
cdr3_aa: CASQRGGEYNEQFF

d_call: .
j_call: TRBJ1-1
clone_size: .
v_call: TRBV9
cdr3_nt: TGTGCCAGTGGTATGAACACTGAAGCTTTCTTT
cdr3_aa: CASGMNTEAFF

d_call: .
j_call: TRBJ2-6
clone_size: .
v_call: TRBV19
cdr3_nt: TGTGCCAGTAGAACAGTATACCGCTCTGGGGCCAACGTCCTGACTTTC
cdr3_aa: CASRTVYRSGANVLTF

d_call: TRBD2
j_call: TRBJ2-1
clone_size: .
v_call: TRBV4-1
cdr3_nt: TGCGCCAGCAGCCAAGATCGAGGGACTAGCGGGCGGAGCTCCTACAATGAGCAGTTCTTC
cdr3_aa: CASSQDRGTSGRSSYNEQFF

d_call: .
j_call: TRBJ2-7
clone_size: few
v_call: TRBV2
cdr3_nt: TGTGCCAGCGTCGACCTTGTGGGGAATCCCTACGAGCAGTACTTC
cdr3_aa: CASVDLVGNPYEQYF

d_call: .
j_call: TRBJ1-5
clone_size: .
v_call: TRBV19
cdr3_nt: TGTGCCGCAGAGGGGAGCCCAAATCAGCCCCAGCATTTT
cdr3_aa: CAAEGSPNQPQHF

d_call: TRBD2
j_call: TRBJ2-3
clone_size: .
v_call: TRBV30
cdr3_nt: TGTGCCTGGACTACGGGGGGGCCCATTATCCGCACAGATACGCAGTATTTT
cdr3_aa: CAWTTGGPIIRTDTQYF

d_call: TRBD1
j_call: TRBJ2-2
clone_size: .
v_call: TRBV5-5
cdr3_nt: TGTGCCAGCAGTCCCGGGACAGTGAACACCGGGGAGCTGTTTTTT
cdr3_aa: CASSPGTVNTGELFF

d_call: .
j_call: TRBJ2-7
clone_size: .
v_call: TRBV18
cdr3_nt: TGTGCCAGCTCCCGCGAAATGGTGCGAAACGAGCAGTACTTC
cdr3_aa: CASSREMVRNEQYF

d_call: .
j_call: TRBJ2-3
clone_size: .
v_call: TRBV20-1
cdr3_nt: TGCAGTGCGGGGTCGCAGTATTTT
cdr3_aa: CSAGSQYF

d_call: .
j_call: TRBJ1-2
clone_size: .
v_call: TRBV5-1
cdr3_nt: TGCGCCAGCAGCCGAACCATTTGGACAGAAATCTATGGCTACACCTTC
cdr3_aa: CASSRTIWTEIYGYTF

d_call: .
j_call: TRBJ1-2
clone_size: .
v_call: TRBV6-5
cdr3_nt: TGTGCCAGCAGTTACTCCGGGACTAACTATGGCTACACCTTC
cdr3_aa: CASSYSGTNYGYTF

d_call: TRBD1
j_call: TRBJ2-1
clone_size: .
v_call: TRBV29-1
cdr3_nt: TGCAGCGTTGAGGGGCAGGGGGTTAACTGGGATGAGCAGTTCTTC
cdr3_aa: CSVEGQGVNWDEQFF

d_call: .
j_call: TRBJ1-4
clone_size: few
v_call: TRBV7-9
cdr3_nt: TGTGCCAGCAGCCCACTAGGAGGCGAAAAACTGTTTTTT
cdr3_aa: CASSPLGGEKLFF

d_call: TRBD1
j_call: TRBJ1-1
clone_size: few
v_call: TRBV10-3
cdr3_nt: TGTGCCATCGGTCCGGGACAGAAGGTTTCGGCTTTCTTT
cdr3_aa: CAIGPGQKVSAFF